The TCR beta chain under discussion was sequenced for a study of blood T cell repertoires in COVID-19. Only in-frame clones appear in the TCRdb table, and some are missing; sequencing was by immunoSEQ multiplex PCR. The data contain around 140,000 clones, roughly 89% of them singletons. The CDR3 contains 15 residues. Germline CDR1 is LGHNA and CDR2 is YSLEER. The V and J ends lost 0 bases and 3 bases respectively, with 9 bases between them. The sequence was obtained from a woman between 50 and 59 years old with active or convalescent COVID-19. Sequencing input: peripheral blood. The V call is TRBV4-3, the J call TRBJ1-3, with D possibly being TRBD1 (5 bases). The chain's CDR3 is CASSQDTGVGNTIYF. CDR3 nucleotide sequence: TGCGCCAGCAGCCAAGATACGGGGGTTGGAAACACCATATATTTT.